The T cell receptor (beta chain) described here comes from a study of blood T cell repertoires in COVID-19. Overall study: Spain, Italy and the United States supplied samples that represented acute and convalescent COVID-19. Sources were T cells, B-cell-depleted T cells, or PBMCs; the material itself was cDNA or gDNA.

Trimming removed 2 bases from V and 11 bases from J; junction bases left unmatched: 9. The germline CDR1 and CDR2 sequences are SGHTA and FQGNSA. The CDR3 contains 14 residues. Under the authors' procedure: Reference gene primer amplification gave estimated nucleated cell counts. The assay was immunoSEQ multiplex PCR, and TCRdb's table has in-frame clones only and misses some. For V, J and clone size, that table is used; D and trimming come from the DNA. This table holds hundreds of thousands of clones, 89% found once. The source is a man in his sixties who had recovered from COVID-19. The sample was peripheral blood. The V and J genes are TRBV7-2 and TRBJ1-5; 7 nucleotides line up with TRBD1. In nucleotides, the CDR3 is TGTGCCAGCAGCTTAAAGGGACAGCCTCCGGCCCAGCATTTT. It encodes CASSLKGQPPAQHF. Together with reference TRBV7-2 and TRBJ1-5, the CDR3 gives the full variable domain: GAGVSQSPSNKVTEKGKDVELRCDPISGHTALYWYRQSLGQGLEFLIYFQGNSAPDKSGLPSDRFSAERTGGSVSTLTIQRTQQEDSAVYLCASSLKGQPPAQHFGDGTRLSIL.